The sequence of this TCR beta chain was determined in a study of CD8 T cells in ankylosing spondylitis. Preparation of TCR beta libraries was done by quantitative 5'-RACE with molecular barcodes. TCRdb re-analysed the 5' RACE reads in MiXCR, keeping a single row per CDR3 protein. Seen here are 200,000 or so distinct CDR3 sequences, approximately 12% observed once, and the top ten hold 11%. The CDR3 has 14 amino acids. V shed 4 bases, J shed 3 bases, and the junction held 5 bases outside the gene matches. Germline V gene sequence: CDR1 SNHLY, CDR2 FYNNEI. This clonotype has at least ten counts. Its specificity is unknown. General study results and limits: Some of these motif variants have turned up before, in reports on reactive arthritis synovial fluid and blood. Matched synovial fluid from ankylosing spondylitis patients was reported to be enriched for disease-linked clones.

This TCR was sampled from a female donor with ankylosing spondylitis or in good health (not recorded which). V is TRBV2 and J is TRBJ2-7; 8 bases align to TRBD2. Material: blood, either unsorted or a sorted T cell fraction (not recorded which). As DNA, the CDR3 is TGTGCCAGCAGTGCGGGGGGGCAAAACTACGAGCAGTACTTC. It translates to CASSAGGQNYEQYF. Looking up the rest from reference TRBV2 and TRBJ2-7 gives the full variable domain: EPEVTQTPSHQVTQMGQEVILRCVPISNHLYFYWYRQILGQKVEFLVSFYNNEISEKSEIFDDQFSVERPDGSNFTLKIRSTKLEDSAMYFCASSAGGQNYEQYFGPGTRLTVT.